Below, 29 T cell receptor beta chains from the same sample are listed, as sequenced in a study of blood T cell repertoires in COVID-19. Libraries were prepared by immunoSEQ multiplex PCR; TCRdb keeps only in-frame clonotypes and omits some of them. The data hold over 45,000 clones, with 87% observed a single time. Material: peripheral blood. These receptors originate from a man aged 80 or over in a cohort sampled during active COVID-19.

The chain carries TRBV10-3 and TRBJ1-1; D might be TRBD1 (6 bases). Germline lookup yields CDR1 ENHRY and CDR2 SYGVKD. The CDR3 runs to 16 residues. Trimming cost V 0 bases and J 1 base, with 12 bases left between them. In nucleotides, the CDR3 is TGTGCCATCAGTGAGTCTTACCAGGGGACGAACACTGAAGCTTTCTTT. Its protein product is CAISESYQGTNTEAFF.

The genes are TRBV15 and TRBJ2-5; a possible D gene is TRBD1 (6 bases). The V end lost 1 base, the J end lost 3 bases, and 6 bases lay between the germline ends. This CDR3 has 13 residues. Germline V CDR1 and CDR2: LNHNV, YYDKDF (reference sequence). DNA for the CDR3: TGTGCCACCAGCAGAGGGACAGAAGAGACCCAGTACTTC. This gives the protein CATSRGTEETQYF.

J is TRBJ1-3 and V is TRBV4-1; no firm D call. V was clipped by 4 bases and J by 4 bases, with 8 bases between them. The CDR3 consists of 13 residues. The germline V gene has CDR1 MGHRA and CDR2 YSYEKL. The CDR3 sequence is CASSPVNGNTIYF. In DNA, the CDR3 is TGCGCCAGCAGCCCGGTCAACGGAAACACCATATATTTT.

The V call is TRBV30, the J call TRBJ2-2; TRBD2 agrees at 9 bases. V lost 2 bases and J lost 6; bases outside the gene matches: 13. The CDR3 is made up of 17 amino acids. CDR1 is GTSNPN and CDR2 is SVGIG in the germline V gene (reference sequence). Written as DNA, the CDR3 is TGTGCCTGGAGTAGATCGGGGATAGCGGGGGCCCCCGGGGAGCTGTTTTTT. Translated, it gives CAWSRSGIAGAPGELFF. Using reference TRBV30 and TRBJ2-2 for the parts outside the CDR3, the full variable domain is SQTIHQWPATLVQPVGSPLSLECTVEGTSNPNLYWYRQAAGRGLQLLFYSVGIGQISSEVPQNLSASRPQDRQFILSSKKLLLSDSGFYLCAWSRSGIAGAPGELFFGEGSRLTVL.

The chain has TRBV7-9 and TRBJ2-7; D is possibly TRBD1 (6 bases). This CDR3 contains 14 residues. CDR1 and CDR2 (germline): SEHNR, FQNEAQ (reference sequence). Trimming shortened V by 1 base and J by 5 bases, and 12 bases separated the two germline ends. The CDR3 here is CASSLDQGPDEQYF. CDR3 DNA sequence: TGTGCCAGCAGCTTAGATCAGGGGCCCGACGAGCAGTACTTC.

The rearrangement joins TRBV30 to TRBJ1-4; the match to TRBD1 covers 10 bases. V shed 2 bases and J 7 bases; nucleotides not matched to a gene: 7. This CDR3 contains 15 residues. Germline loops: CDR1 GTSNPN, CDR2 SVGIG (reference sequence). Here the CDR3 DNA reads TGTGCCTGGAGTCTCATGGGACAGGGGAGTGAAAAACTGTTTTTT. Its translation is CAWSLMGQGSEKLFF.

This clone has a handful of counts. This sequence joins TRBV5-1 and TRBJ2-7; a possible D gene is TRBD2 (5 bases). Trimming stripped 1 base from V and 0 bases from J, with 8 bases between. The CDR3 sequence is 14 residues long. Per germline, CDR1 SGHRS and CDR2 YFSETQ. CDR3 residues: CASSLTEGSYEQYF. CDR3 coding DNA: TGCGCCAGCAGCTTGACAGAGGGCTCCTACGAGCAGTACTTC.

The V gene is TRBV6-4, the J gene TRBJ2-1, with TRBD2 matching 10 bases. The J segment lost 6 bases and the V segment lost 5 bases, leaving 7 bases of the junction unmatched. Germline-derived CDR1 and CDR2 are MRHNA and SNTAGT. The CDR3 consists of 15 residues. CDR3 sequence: CASSSLAGSGNEQFF. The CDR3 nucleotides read TGTGCCAGCAGTTCACTAGCGGGGTCCGGCAATGAGCAGTTCTTC.

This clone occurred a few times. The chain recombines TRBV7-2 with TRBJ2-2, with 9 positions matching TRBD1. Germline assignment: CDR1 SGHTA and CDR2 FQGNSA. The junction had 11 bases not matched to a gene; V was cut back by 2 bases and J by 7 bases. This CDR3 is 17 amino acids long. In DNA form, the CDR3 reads TGTGCCAGCAGCTTATACCGGGGGACAGGGCGCGGCGGGGAGCTGTTTTTT. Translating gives CASSLYRGTGRGGELFF.

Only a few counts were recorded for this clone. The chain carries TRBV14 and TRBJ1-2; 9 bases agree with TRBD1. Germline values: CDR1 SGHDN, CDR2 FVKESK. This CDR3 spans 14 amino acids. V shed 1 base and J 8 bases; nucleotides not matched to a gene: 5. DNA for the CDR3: TGTGCCAGCAGCCAAGCTTGGACAGGGGAAGGCTACACCTTC. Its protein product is CASSQAWTGEGYTF. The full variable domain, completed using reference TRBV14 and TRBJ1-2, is EAGVTQFPSHSVIEKGQTVTLRCDPISGHDNLYWYRRVMGKEIKFLLHFVKESKQDESGMPNNRFLAERTGGTYSTLKVQPAELEDSGVYFCASSQAWTGEGYTFGSGTRLTVV.

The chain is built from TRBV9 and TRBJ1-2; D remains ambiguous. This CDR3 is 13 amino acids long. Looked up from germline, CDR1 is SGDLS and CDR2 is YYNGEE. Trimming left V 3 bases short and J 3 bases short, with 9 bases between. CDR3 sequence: CASSAASYYGYTF. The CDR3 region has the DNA TGTGCCAGCAGCGCCGCGAGTTACTATGGCTACACCTTC.

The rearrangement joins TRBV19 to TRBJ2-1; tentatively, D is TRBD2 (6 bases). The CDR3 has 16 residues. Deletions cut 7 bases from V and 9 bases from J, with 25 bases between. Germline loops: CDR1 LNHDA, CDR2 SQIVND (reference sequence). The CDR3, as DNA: TGTGCCAGTAATCCCGGGACTTACAAGATCGGCGGTGAGCAGTTCTTC. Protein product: CASNPGTYKIGGEQFF.

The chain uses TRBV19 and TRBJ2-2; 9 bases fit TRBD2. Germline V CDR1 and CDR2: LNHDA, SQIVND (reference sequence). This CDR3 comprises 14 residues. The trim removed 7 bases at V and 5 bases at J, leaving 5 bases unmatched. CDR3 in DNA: TGTGCCAGTACGGTAGCGGGGGCTACCGGGGAGCTGTTTTTT. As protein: CASTVAGATGELFF.

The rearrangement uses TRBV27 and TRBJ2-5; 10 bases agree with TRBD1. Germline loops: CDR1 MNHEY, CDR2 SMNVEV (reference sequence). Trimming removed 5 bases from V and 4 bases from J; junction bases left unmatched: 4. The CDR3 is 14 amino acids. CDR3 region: CASSIRTGGETQYF. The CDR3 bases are TGTGCCAGCAGTATCCGGACAGGGGGAGAGACCCAGTACTTC.

The CDR3 DNA reads TGTGCCAGCAGTGTGCCGGCGGGACAGGGTAGGAAAGAGCAGTACTTC. Translating it yields CASSVPAGQGRKEQYF. V usage is TRBV6-1 and J usage is TRBJ2-7, with 9 positions matching TRBD1. The CDR3 is made up of 16 amino acids. From germline, CDR1 is MNHNS and CDR2 SASEGT. V lost 4 bases, J lost 7 bases, and 14 bases stayed unmatched.

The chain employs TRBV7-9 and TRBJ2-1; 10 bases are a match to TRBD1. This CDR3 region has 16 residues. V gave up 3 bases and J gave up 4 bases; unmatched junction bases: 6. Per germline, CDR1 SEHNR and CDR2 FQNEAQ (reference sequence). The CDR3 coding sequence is TGTGCCAGCAGCTTGACTTGGGGACAGGGGTACAATGAGCAGTTCTTC. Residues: CASSLTWGQGYNEQFF.

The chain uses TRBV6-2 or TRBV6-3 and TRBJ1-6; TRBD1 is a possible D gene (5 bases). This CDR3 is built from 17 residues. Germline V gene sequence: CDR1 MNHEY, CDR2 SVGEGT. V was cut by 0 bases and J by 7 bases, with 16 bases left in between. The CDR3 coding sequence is TGTGCCAGCAGTTACTCGGGTGCAGGGAGGGCCAATTCACCCCTCCACTTT. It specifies CASSYSGAGRANSPLHF.

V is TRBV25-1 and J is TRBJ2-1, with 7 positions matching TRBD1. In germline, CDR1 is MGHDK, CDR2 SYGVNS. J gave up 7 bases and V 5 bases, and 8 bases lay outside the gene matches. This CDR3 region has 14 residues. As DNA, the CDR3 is TGTGCCAGCAGTACCCACAGGGGAAGGAATGAGCAGTTCTTC. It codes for CASSTHRGRNEQFF.

CDR3 amino acids: CAWTRGVEQYF. The DNA for the CDR3 is TGTGCCTGGACCAGGGGTGTCGAGCAGTACTTC. V and J are TRBV30 and TRBJ2-7; D may be TRBD1 (6 bases). CDR1 and CDR2 from the germline V gene are GTSNPN and SVGIG (reference sequence). This CDR3 comprises 11 residues. Trimming shortened V by 4 bases and J by 6 bases, and 10 bases separated the two germline ends.

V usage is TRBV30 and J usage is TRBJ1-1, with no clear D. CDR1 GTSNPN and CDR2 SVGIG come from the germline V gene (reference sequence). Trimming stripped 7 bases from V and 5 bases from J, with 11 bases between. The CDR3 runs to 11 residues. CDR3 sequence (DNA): TGTGCCTCAAAACTAATGACTGAAGCTTTCTTT. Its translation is CASKLMTEAFF. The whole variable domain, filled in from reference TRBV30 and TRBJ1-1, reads SQTIHQWPATLVQPVGSPLSLECTVEGTSNPNLYWYRQAAGRGLQLLFYSVGIGQISSEVPQNLSASRPQDRQFILSSKKLLLSDSGFYLCASKLMTEAFFGQGTRLTVV.

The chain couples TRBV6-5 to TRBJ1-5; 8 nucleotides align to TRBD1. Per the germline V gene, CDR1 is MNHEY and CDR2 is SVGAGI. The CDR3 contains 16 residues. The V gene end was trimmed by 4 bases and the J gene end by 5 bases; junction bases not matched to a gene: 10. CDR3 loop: CASSSPGTGTDQPQHF. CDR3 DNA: TGTGCCAGCAGTTCTCCCGGGACAGGAACCGATCAGCCCCAGCATTTT.

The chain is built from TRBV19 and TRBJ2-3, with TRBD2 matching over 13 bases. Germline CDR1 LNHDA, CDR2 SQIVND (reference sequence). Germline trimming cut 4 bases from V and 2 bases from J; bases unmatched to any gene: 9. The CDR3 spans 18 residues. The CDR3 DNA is TGTGCCAGTAGTAGGACTAGCGGGGGCCAGATGCCCACAGATACGCAGTATTTT. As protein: CASSRTSGGQMPTDTQYF.

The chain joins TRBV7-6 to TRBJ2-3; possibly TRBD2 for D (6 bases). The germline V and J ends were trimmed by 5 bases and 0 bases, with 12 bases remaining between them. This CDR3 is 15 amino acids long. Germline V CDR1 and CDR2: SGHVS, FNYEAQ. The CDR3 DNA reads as TGTGCCAGCAGCCGAGGACTAACTAGCACAGATACGCAGTATTTT. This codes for CASSRGLTSTDTQYF.

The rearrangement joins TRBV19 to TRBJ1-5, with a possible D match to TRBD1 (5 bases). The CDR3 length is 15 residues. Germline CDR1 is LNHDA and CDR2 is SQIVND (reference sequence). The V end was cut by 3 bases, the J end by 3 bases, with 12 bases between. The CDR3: CASSIGQGLNQPQHF. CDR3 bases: TGTGCCAGTAGTATTGGGCAGGGCCTCAATCAGCCCCAGCATTTT.

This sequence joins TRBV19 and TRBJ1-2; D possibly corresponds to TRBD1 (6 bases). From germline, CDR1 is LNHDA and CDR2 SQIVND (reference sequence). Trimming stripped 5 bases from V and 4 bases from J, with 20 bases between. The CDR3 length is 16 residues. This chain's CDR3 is CASSPNHRAVFYGYTF. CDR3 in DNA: TGTGCCAGTAGTCCGAATCACAGGGCCGTGTTCTATGGCTACACCTTC.

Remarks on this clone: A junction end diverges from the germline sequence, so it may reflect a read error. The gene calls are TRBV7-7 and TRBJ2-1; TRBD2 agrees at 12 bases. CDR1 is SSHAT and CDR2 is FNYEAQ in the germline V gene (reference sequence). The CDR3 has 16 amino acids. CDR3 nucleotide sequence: TGTGCTAGCAGCTTAGGGCTAGCGGGAGGGTACAATGAGCAGTTCTTC. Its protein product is CASSLGLAGGYNEQFF.

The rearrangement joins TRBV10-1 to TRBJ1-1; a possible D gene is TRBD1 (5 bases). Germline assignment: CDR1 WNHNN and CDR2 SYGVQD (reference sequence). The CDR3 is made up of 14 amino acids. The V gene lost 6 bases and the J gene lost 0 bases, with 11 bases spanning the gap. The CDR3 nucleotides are TGCGCCAGCAGCGCAACAGGCTTGAACACTGAAGCTTTCTTT. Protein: CASSATGLNTEAFF.

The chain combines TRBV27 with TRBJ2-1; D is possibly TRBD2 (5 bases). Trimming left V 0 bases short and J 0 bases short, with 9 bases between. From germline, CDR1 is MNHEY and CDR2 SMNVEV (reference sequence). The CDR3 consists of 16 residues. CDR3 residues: CASSLSSGSSYNEQFF. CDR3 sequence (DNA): TGTGCCAGCAGTTTATCAAGCGGTAGCTCCTACAATGAGCAGTTCTTC.

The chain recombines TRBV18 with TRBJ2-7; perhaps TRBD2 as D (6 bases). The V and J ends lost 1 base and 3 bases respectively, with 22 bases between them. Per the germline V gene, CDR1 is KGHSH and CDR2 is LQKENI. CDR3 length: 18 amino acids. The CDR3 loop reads CASSPRRVYPLKYYEQYF. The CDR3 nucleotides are TGTGCCAGCTCACCACGGAGGGTTTACCCACTCAAATACTACGAGCAGTACTTC.